This record looks at one TCR beta chain sequence and its context. This sample was taken from a study of blood T cell repertoires in COVID-19. Study-level information: Spain, Italy and the United States supplied samples that represented acute and convalescent COVID-19. PBMCs, B-cell-depleted T cells, or T cells were the source of the cDNA or gDNA that made up the material.

This CDR3 spans 13 amino acids. Trimming removed 4 bases at V and 7 bases at J, with 11 bases between. CDR1 and CDR2 (germline): LNHDA, SQIVND (reference sequence). In the authors' methods: Nucleated cell number was recorded as an estimate derived from reference gene primer amplification. Here immunoSEQ multiplex PCR was the method, and the copy in TCRdb shows in-frame clones only, minus some. V, J and clone size are taken as reported in that table, and D and trimming were inferred from the DNA itself. The data contain some 150,000 clones, about four fifths of them singletons. This sequence was found in a human donor in a cohort sampled during active COVID-19. The V and J genes are TRBV19 and TRBJ1-5; possible D gene TRBD1, 6 bases. Sequenced sample: peripheral blood. The CDR3 region is CASSSQGRQPQHF. The CDR3 DNA sequence: TGTGCCAGTAGTAGTCAGGGGCGGCAGCCCCAGCATTTT.